This entry describes one T cell receptor (beta chain). What it binds is not known. Sequencing was performed with immunoSEQ multiplex PCR; in TCRdb, only in-frame clones are kept and a portion is missing. The repertoire has 30,000 or so clones, about 90% of them found once; the top ten carry around 2.9%. The germline V gene encodes CDR1 ENHRY and CDR2 SYGVKD. V lost 0 bases and J 1 base, leaving 16 bases between the germline ends. The CDR3 length is 18 residues. This sample was taken from a study of multiple sclerosis patients with progressive multifocal leukoencephalopathy. Findings and limits, study-wide: Whether JC virus or general immunocompromise explains the findings remained unclear.

Time point given: time of PML onset. The source of this sequence is a human donor with progressive multifocal leukoencephalopathy. The input for sequencing was PBMCs, taken from a patient treated with natalizumab. The genes are TRBV10-3 and TRBJ2-4; possibly TRBD2 for D (5 bases). CDR3 in amino acids: CAISESPVSRGAKNIQYF. CDR3 nucleotide sequence: TGTGCCATCAGTGAGTCGCCGGTTTCCCGAGGGGCCAAAAACATTCAGTACTTC.